These T cell receptor beta chains were read from a single sample in a study of cytotoxic CD8 clonotypes in ibrutinib-treated CLL. Data came from immunoSEQ multiplex PCR; TCRdb stores just in-frame clones and leaves some out. The sample consists of more than 200,000 clones, about four fifths of them appearing once. The sample consisted of PBMCs, taken after 12 months of ibrutinib treatment. Receptors were obtained from a human donor with chronic lymphocytic leukemia. Each CDR3 is given with its conserved first and last residue. D genes are given only for firm matches. Not every row has a clone size; where given, it reads once, few, many or a size class.

V gene	clone size	J gene	D gene	CDR3 DNA	CDR3 protein
TRBV5-1	-	TRBJ2-6	-	TGCGCCAGCAGCTTGGGGCTGACTGGGGCCAACGTCCTGACTTTC	CASSLGLTGANVLTF
TRBV7-9	-	TRBJ2-3	TRBD1	TGTGCCAGCAGCTCGAACAGGGGGCGGAGAGATACGCAGTATTTT	CASSSNRGRRDTQYF
TRBV7-6	once	TRBJ1-1	-	TGTGCCAGCAGCTTAGGATCGAACACTGAAGCTTTCTTT	CASSLGSNTEAFF
TRBV27	-	TRBJ2-7	TRBD1	TGTGCCAGCAGTGACCGGGACAGCCGTTACGAGCAGTACTTC	CASSDRDSRYEQYF
TRBV5-1	-	TRBJ2-5	TRBD2	TGCGCCAGCAGCTTGTCGGCGGGGGTAGAGACCCAGTACTTC	CASSLSAGVETQYF
TRBV28	-	TRBJ1-1	TRBD1	TGTGCCAGCGGGACAGCCCCAAGAGGGGCTTTCTTT	CASGTAPRGAFF
TRBV10-2	-	TRBJ1-1	-	TGCGCCAGCAGTGAACAGGCGCTATACGCTGAAGCTTTCTTT	CASSEQALYAEAFF
TRBV9	-	TRBJ1-6	-	TGTGCCAGCAGCGTAGGAGGAACCTTCGGGGGCTCCTATAATTCACCCCTCCACTTT	CASSVGGTFGGSYNSPLHF
TRBV10-2	-	TRBJ1-1	-	TGCGCCAGCAGTGAGTATTGGGGGGGAACAACAGTTACTGAAGCTTTCTTT	CASSEYWGGTTVTEAFF
TRBV5-6	-	TRBJ2-3	-	TGTGCCAGCAGCTTGGGTCCTAGCACAGATACGCAGTATTTT	CASSLGPSTDTQYF
TRBV7-8	-	TRBJ1-5	-	TGTGCCAGCAGCTTAGGGCGAGGCAATCAGCCCCAGCATTTT	CASSLGRGNQPQHF
TRBV5-1	-	TRBJ1-5	-	TGCGCCAGCAGCTTGTTAGGGGGTAGCAATCAGCCCCAGCATTTT	CASSLLGGSNQPQHF
TRBV18	-	TRBJ2-7	-	TGTGCCAGCTCACCCCGGGGAGCCAACTACGAGCAGTACTTC	CASSPRGANYEQYF
TRBV5-1	-	TRBJ1-6	-	TGCGCCAGCAGTGAAGGAGTTATGAATTCACCCCTCCACTTT	CASSEGVMNSPLHF
TRBV7-9	-	TRBJ1-1	-	TGTGCCAGCAGCTTCAGAACTTTGAACACTGAAGCTTTCTTT	CASSFRTLNTEAFF
TRBV10-2	-	TRBJ2-5	-	TGCGCCAGCAGTGAGCAGGGGGAGACCCAGTACTTC	CASSEQGETQYF
TRBV7-2	few	TRBJ1-2	-	TGTGCCAGCAGCCCCAGGACAGTGAACAACTATGGCTACACCTTC	CASSPRTVNNYGYTF
TRBV2	-	TRBJ1-2	-	TGTGCCATCCTCGAGCCCGGTGGCTACACCTTC	CAILEPGGYTF
TRBV2	once	TRBJ1-4	-	TGTGCCAGCAGTTCACGGAGGGGGAATGAAAAACTGTTTTTT	CASSSRRGNEKLFF
TRBV9	-	TRBJ2-1	-	TGTGCCAGCAGCCCAACCGTGGGGTACAATGAGCAGTTCTTC	CASSPTVGYNEQFF
TRBV7-8	-	TRBJ2-7	-	TGTGCCAGCAGCGAAGGGGCCAAGCCCCACGAGCAGTACTTC	CASSEGAKPHEQYF
TRBV4-1	once	TRBJ1-1	-	TGCGCCAGCAGCCAAGTCCCGGGGGGGAACACTGAAGCTTTCTTT	CASSQVPGGNTEAFF
TRBV7-9	-	TRBJ2-1	-	TGTGCCAGCAGCTTAGTGCAGGCTCTCTACAATGAGCAGTTCTTC	CASSLVQALYNEQFF
TRBV10-3	once	TRBJ2-5	-	TGTGCCATCAGTGCTCGGGAGATCGAAGGGACCCAGTACTTC	CAISAREIEGTQYF
TRBV19	-	TRBJ2-7	-	TGTGCCAGTAAATGGGACGAGCAGTACTTC	CASKWDEQYF
TRBV10-2	-	TRBJ2-5	TRBD2	TGCGCCAGCAGTGAACTAGCGGGGGGGCCGGCAGAGACCCAGTACTTC	CASSELAGGPAETQYF
TRBV5-1	-	TRBJ2-1	-	TGCGCCAGCAGCACCACGCGGGGCCAAATAAACAATGAGCAGTTCTTC	CASSTTRGQINNEQFF
TRBV2	-	TRBJ2-3	-	TGTGCCAGCAGGAGGGTGGCGGTAGATACGCAGTATTTT	CASRRVAVDTQYF
TRBV23-1	-	TRBJ2-7	TRBD2	TGCGCCAGCAGTCAACCCCGGACTAGCGGACTCTTTTCCTACGAGCAGTACTTC	CASSQPRTSGLFSYEQYF
TRBV6-5	-	TRBJ2-7	-	TGTGCCGGGGACGAGCAGTACTTC	CAGDEQYF